The count of the clone carrying this T cell receptor beta chain is one. Some clones are missing from TCRdb's copy, which holds only in-frame ones; the method was immunoSEQ multiplex PCR. The repertoire consists of about 180,000 clones, with approximately 92% occurring once and the leading ten covering under 1.1%. The sample is drawn from a study of T cell responses to AZD1222 COVID-19 vaccine. In germline, CDR1 is KGHDR, CDR2 SFDVKD. CDR3 length: 13 amino acids. Trimming pared 5 bases from V and 6 bases from J, leaving 12 bases between. The sequence derives from an adult who received the MenACWY meningococcal vaccine as a control. Source: peripheral blood, taken 28 days after the second dose of the MenACWY control vaccine. The chain joins TRBV24-1 to TRBJ1-2; D gene uncertain. CDR3 amino acids: CATSGAGLNGYTF. CDR3 in DNA: TGTGCCACCAGTGGAGCAGGACTGAATGGCTACACCTTC.